This T cell receptor (beta chain) was recorded in a study of technical replicates of blood from several donors. This clone was seen a single time. The V gene's germline CDR1 is MNHEY and CDR2 SMNVEV (reference sequence). The CDR3 totals 14 residues. V shed 5 bases and J 1 base; nucleotides not matched to a gene: 3. Profiling relied on immunoSEQ multiplex PCR, and the TCRdb table lists in-frame clones only, not all of them. Of just under 100,000 clones in the sample, 95% were seen once. The rearrangement links TRBV27 to TRBJ2-7, with 9 bases aligning to TRBD2. Material for sequencing was T cells isolated from PBMCs. The TCR sequence derives from a human donor in good health. CDR3 loop: CASSPSGRSYEQYF. CDR3 in DNA: TGTGCCAGCAGTCCGAGCGGGAGGTCCTACGAGCAGTACTTC.